Listed below are T cell receptor beta chains from one sample, sequenced in a study of T cells in Graves' hyperthyroidism and ophthalmopathy. TCRdb reprocessed the multiplex PCR reads via MiXCR and lists one record per CDR3 protein. Among about 380,000 distinct CDR3 sequences listed, about 15% were seen once. Sequencing used blood. The source is a woman aged 25 to 39 with Graves' ophthalmopathy. The CDR3 runs from the conserved cysteine through the conserved F or W. The order of the fields is V gene, CDR3 protein.

v_gene: TRBV7-6
CDR3aa: CASSRVTGSGTGELFF

v_gene: TRBV19
CDR3aa: CASSIVSAGATKNIQYF

v_gene: TRBV2
CDR3aa: CASSALWSRAGELFF

v_gene: TRBV7-9
CDR3aa: CASSLRLAARETRYF

v_gene: TRBV7-3
CDR3aa: CASSSPLSETQYF

v_gene: TRBV3-1
CDR3aa: CASSQRGPYTDTQYF

v_gene: TRBV28
CDR3aa: CASSSHSGQGQETQYF

v_gene: TRBV6-1
CDR3aa: CASNDRDLLGTGELFF

v_gene: TRBV12-3/TRBV12-4
CDR3aa: CASSLSGAVTEAFF

v_gene: TRBV15
CDR3aa: CATSSTQGATDTQYF

v_gene: TRBV6-5
CDR3aa: CASSYSDRGLAKQPQHF

v_gene: TRBV13
CDR3aa: CASSLGEKRSGELFF

v_gene: TRBV7-8
CDR3aa: CASSFTTVSYEQYF

v_gene: TRBV28
CDR3aa: CASSGTDLLNSPLHF

v_gene: TRBV3-1
CDR3aa: CASSENSYEQYF

v_gene: TRBV5-6
CDR3aa: CASSRDRNGVYNEQFF

v_gene: TRBV14
CDR3aa: CASSPEHGWDTQYF